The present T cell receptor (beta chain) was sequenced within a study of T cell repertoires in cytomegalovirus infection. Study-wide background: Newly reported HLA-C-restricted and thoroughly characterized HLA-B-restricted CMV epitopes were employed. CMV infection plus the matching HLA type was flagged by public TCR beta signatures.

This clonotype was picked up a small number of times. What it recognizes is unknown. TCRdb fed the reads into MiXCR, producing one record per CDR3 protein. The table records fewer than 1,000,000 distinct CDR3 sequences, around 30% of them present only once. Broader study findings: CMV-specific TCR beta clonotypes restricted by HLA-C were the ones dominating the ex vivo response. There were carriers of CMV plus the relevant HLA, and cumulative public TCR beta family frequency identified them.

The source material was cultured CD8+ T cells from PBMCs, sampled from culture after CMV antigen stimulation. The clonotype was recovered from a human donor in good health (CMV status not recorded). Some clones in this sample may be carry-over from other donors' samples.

Here the CDR3 reads CATSDLYADNEQFF. The DNA for the CDR3 is TGTGCCACCAGTGATTTGTACGCTGACAATGAGCAGTTCTTC. The chain is built from TRBV24-1 and TRBJ2-1; D call uncertain. Between the trimmed V and J ends, which lost 0 bases and 5 bases, there was a span of 7 bases. This CDR3 is built from 14 residues. The germline CDR1 and CDR2 sequences are KGHDR and SFDVKD.